Presented here are 10 T cell receptor beta chains from one specimen sequenced in a study of STAT3 mutations in large granular lymphocyte leukemia. No antigens are known for them. The study, taken as a whole, reports: Every T-cell large granular lymphocyte leukemia patient had at least one immunodominant TCR beta clonotype.

The data were produced by immunoSEQ multiplex PCR, yet TCRdb's version contains in-frame clones alone and is incomplete. The sample lists about 42,000 clones, roughly 81% occurring once. Material: PBMCs. The origin of the receptors is a human donor with T large granular lymphocyte leukemia. Some clones in this sample may be carry-over from other donors' samples.

This chain connects TRBV9 to TRBJ1-4, with 9 bases aligning to TRBD1. CDR1 is SGDLS, CDR2 YYNGEE, per germline. Trimming took 4 bases from V and 7 from J; bases not matched to a gene: 11. This CDR3 is 16 amino acids long. This CDR3 is CASSQTPGQGGEKLFF. In DNA, the CDR3 is TGTGCCAGCAGCCAGACGCCGGGACAGGGAGGTGAAAAACTGTTTTTT. The full variable domain, rest sourced from reference TRBV9 and TRBJ1-4, is DSGVTQTPKHLITATGQRVTLRCSPRSGDLSVYWYQQSLDQGLQFLIQYYNGEERAKGNILERFSAQQFPDLHSELNLSSLELGDSALYFCASSQTPGQGGEKLFFGSGTQLSVL.

The chain employs TRBV5-1 and TRBJ2-3; tentatively, D is TRBD1 or TRBD2 (5 bases each). Germline loops: CDR1 SGHRS, CDR2 YFSETQ. This CDR3 is 17 amino acids long. Trimming cost V 0 bases and J 0 bases, with 14 bases left between them. The CDR3 sequence: CASSLAGVGASTDTQYF. CDR3 nucleotide sequence: TGCGCCAGCAGCTTGGCTGGCGTCGGGGCTAGCACAGATACGCAGTATTTT.

The chain combines TRBV7-9 with TRBJ2-1, with TRBD2 matching over 11 bases. Per germline, CDR1 SEHNR and CDR2 FQNEAQ (reference sequence). The CDR3 has 17 residues. Trimming cost V 11 bases and J 1 base; bases outside gene matches: 13. This chain's CDR3 is CARWASGGPSSYNEQFF. DNA of the CDR3: TGTGCCCGCTGGGCTAGCGGGGGGCCTTCTTCCTACAATGAGCAGTTCTTC.

The chain uses TRBV5-1 and TRBJ2-3; D unresolved. Trimming took 0 bases from V and 1 from J, leaving 9 bases between them. Germline V gene sequence: CDR1 SGHRS, CDR2 YFSETQ. The CDR3 is 15 residues long. The CDR3 loop is CASSLAGAGTDTQYF. CDR3 nucleotides: TGCGCCAGCAGCTTGGCTGGAGCCGGCACAGATACGCAGTATTTT.

The V call is TRBV2, the J call TRBJ2-1; D not resolved. Trimming took off 1 base at V and 6 bases at J, with 13 bases between the two ends. Germline loops: CDR1 SNHLY, CDR2 FYNNEI. The CDR3 runs 15 residues. CDR3 sequence: CASSEEAGSGNEQFF. CDR3 sequence (DNA): TGTGCCAGCAGTGAAGAGGCCGGGTCTGGCAATGAGCAGTTCTTC.

This chain joins TRBV5-1 and TRBJ2-7; no definite D call. Trimming took off 0 bases at V and 4 bases at J, with 5 bases between the two ends. Germline-derived CDR1 and CDR2 are SGHRS and YFSETQ. The CDR3 sequence is 12 residues long. The CDR3 DNA is TGCGCCAGCAGCTTGGGAGGATACGAGCAGTACTTC. Translating gives CASSLGGYEQYF.

V is TRBV4-1 and J is TRBJ1-2; 8 bases are shared with TRBD1. Germline loops: CDR1 MGHRA, CDR2 YSYEKL. The J segment lost 3 bases and the V segment lost 4 bases, leaving 10 bases of the junction unmatched. The CDR3 runs 16 residues. The DNA of the CDR3 is TGCGCCAGCAGCCTTGGACAGGGCTGGGGGGACTATGGCTACACCTTC. The encoded protein is CASSLGQGWGDYGYTF.

This chain connects TRBV9 to TRBJ2-1; D might be TRBD1 or TRBD2, each matching 6 bases. The germline V gene encodes CDR1 SGDLS and CDR2 YYNGEE. The V and J ends lost 3 bases and 10 bases respectively, with 20 bases between them. The CDR3 loop spans 15 amino acids. In nucleotides, the CDR3 is TGTGCCAGCAGCGCGGGGGTAGGGGGGATTTGGGAGCAGTTCTTC. It yields the protein CASSAGVGGIWEQFF.

This chain uses TRBV5-1 with TRBJ2-7, with D uncertain. There are 14 residues in the CDR3. V was shortened by 4 bases and J by 2 bases, with 13 bases between the two germline ends. Germline CDR1 reads SGHRS; CDR2 reads YFSETQ. CDR3 DNA: TGCGCCAGCAGCCCCGGCGGACCTGCCTACGAGCAGTACGTC. This translates into CASSPGGPAYEQYV.

Here the CDR3 DNA reads TGCGCCAGCAGCTTGGGCCCTTGGGACAGTAAGAATTCACCCCTCCACTTT. Its translation: CASSLGPWDSKNSPLHF. The gene calls are TRBV5-1 and TRBJ1-6; TRBD1 aligns across 7 bases. Germline loops: CDR1 SGHRS, CDR2 YFSETQ. With V trimmed by 0 bases and J by 7 bases, 10 bases remained unmatched. CDR3 length: 17 amino acids.